This is a list of T cell receptor beta chains from one sample in a study of T cells in Graves' hyperthyroidism and ophthalmopathy. TCRdb reprocessed the multiplex PCR reads via MiXCR and lists one record per CDR3 protein. In the table there are 500,000 to 550,000 distinct CDR3 sequences, just under 20% of which are singletons. Sequenced sample: blood. The receptors originated from a middle-aged man with Graves' ophthalmopathy. Each CDR3 is given with its conserved first and last residue. Fields, in order: D gene, J gene, clone size, V gene, CDR3 length, CDR3 protein, CDR3 DNA. D genes are given only for firm matches. Expanded clones are given a class, and other clones once, few, many or no size at all.

D: TRBD2
J: TRBJ2-1
size: many
V: TRBV18
length: 15
CDR3: CASSPPILAGGRQFF
DNA: TGTGCCAGCTCACCACCTATACTAGCGGGGGGAAGGCAGTTCTTC

D: -
J: TRBJ1-2
size: -
V: TRBV3-1
length: 13
CDR3: CASSQYRVYGCTF
DNA: TGTGCCAGCAGCCAATACAGGGTTTACGGCTGCACCTTC

D: TRBD2
J: TRBJ2-5
size: few
V: TRBV20-1
length: 15
CDR3: CSARGPGGGAGTQYF
DNA: TGCAGTGCTAGAGGGCCTGGCGGGGGGGCCGGGACCCAGTACTTC

D: TRBD1
J: TRBJ1-5
size: -
V: TRBV4-2
length: 17
CDR3: CASSLGQIKGSNQPQHF
DNA: TGTGCCAGCAGCTTGGGACAGATAAAGGGGAGCAATCAGCCCCAGCATTTT

D: TRBD2
J: TRBJ2-3
size: many
V: TRBV2
length: 19
CDR3: CASSEGLAGGRLRTDTQYF
DNA: TGTGCCAGCAGTGAAGGACTAGCGGGGGGGAGGCTCAGAACAGATACGCAGTATTTT

D: -
J: TRBJ1-1
size: -
V: TRBV16
length: 11
CDR3: CASSQKTEAFF
DNA: TGTGCCAGCAGCCAGAAGACTGAAGCTTTCTTT

D: TRBD2
J: TRBJ2-5
size: few
V: TRBV20-1
length: 15
CDR3: CSARIAGGGVETQYF
DNA: TGCAGTGCTAGAATAGCGGGGGGGGGAGTGGAGACCCAGTACTTC

D: TRBD1
J: TRBJ2-3
size: -
V: TRBV5-1
length: 14
CDR3: CASSNPQGADTQYF
DNA: TGCGCCAGCAGCAACCCTCAGGGGGCAGATACGCAGTATTTT

D: -
J: TRBJ2-3
size: few
V: TRBV6-1
length: 16
CDR3: CASSYRSAPSTDTQYF
DNA: TGTGCCAGCAGTTATCGTTCAGCGCCTAGCACAGATACGCAGTATTTT

D: -
J: TRBJ1-1
size: -
V: TRBV7-9
length: 11
CDR3: CASTPGTEAFF
DNA: TGTGCCAGCACCCCCGGCACTGAAGCTTTCTTT

D: TRBD1
J: TRBJ2-7
size: -
V: TRBV20-1
length: 16
CDR3: CSASPTPGTGVYEQYF
DNA: TGCAGTGCTAGCCCGACCCCCGGGACAGGGGTTTACGAGCAGTACTTC

D: TRBD2
J: TRBJ2-1
size: few
V: TRBV29-1
length: 14
CDR3: CSATGTSGGNEQFF
DNA: TGCAGCGCAACCGGGACTAGCGGGGGGAATGAGCAGTTCTTC

D: TRBD1
J: TRBJ1-2
size: many
V: TRBV20-1
length: 14
CDR3: CSARDPGGDYGYTF
DNA: TGCAGTGCTAGAGATCCAGGGGGAGACTATGGCTACACCTTC

D: TRBD1
J: TRBJ1-1
size: few
V: TRBV19
length: 14
CDR3: CASIRTGGNTEAFF
DNA: TGTGCCAGTATTAGGACAGGCGGGAACACTGAAGCTTTCTTT

D: TRBD2
J: TRBJ2-1
size: many
V: TRBV20-1
length: 15
CDR3: CSAILAGGPVVEQFF
DNA: TGCAGTGCTATCCTAGCGGGAGGGCCGGTAGTTGAGCAGTTCTTC

D: TRBD1
J: TRBJ1-2
size: once
V: TRBV20-1
length: 15
CDR3: CSAPDRARTNYGYTF
DNA: TGCAGTGCCCCCGACAGGGCGAGAACAAACTATGGCTACACCTTC

D: -
J: TRBJ2-1
size: few
V: TRBV7-9
length: 16
CDR3: CASSPRPIVSYNEQFF
DNA: TGTGCCAGCAGCCCCAGACCGATAGTCTCCTACAATGAGCAGTTCTTC

D: -
J: TRBJ1-4
size: many
V: TRBV7-9
length: 14
CDR3: CASSLGQANEKLFF
DNA: TGTGCCAGCAGCTTAGGCCAAGCTAATGAAAAACTGTTTTTT

D: TRBD2
J: TRBJ2-2
size: many
V: TRBV7-2
length: 15
CDR3: CASRRTSGMDGELFF
DNA: TGTGCCAGCAGGCGGACTAGCGGGATGGACGGGGAGCTGTTTTTT

D: -
J: TRBJ1-5
size: few
V: TRBV2
length: 14
CDR3: CASTVDGDNQPQHF
DNA: TGTGCCAGCACCGTGGACGGCGATAATCAGCCCCAGCATTTT

D: TRBD2
J: TRBJ2-7
size: few
V: TRBV7-9
length: 14
CDR3: CASSFSGSVNEQYF
DNA: TGTGCCAGCAGCTTTAGCGGGAGCGTAAACGAGCAGTACTTC

D: TRBD1
J: TRBJ1-1
size: -
V: TRBV6-2/TRBV6-3
length: 16
CDR3: CATFLEPGQGETEAFF
DNA: TGTGCCACCTTTTTGGAACCAGGACAGGGAGAAACTGAAGCTTTCTTT

D: -
J: TRBJ1-3
size: -
V: TRBV28
length: 11
CDR3: CASPAGNTIYF
DNA: TGTGCCAGCCCTGCTGGAAACACCATATATTTT

D: TRBD1
J: TRBJ2-7
size: -
V: TRBV3-1
length: 15
CDR3: CASTPGGTGTYEQYF
DNA: TGTGCCAGCACCCCTGGTGGGACAGGGACGTACGAGCAGTACTTC

D: -
J: TRBJ2-7
size: -
V: TRBV12-3/TRBV12-4
length: 13
CDR3: CASQGQIDYEQYF
DNA: TGTGCCAGTCAGGGTCAGATAGACTACGAGCAGTACTTC